This entry concerns a single T cell receptor (beta chain). The data derive from a study of blood T cell repertoires in COVID-19. Study-level background: The origin of the acute and convalescent COVID-19 samples was the United States, Italy and Spain. T cells, B-cell-depleted T cells, or PBMCs provided the cDNA or gDNA that served as material.

Between the trimmed V and J ends, which lost 2 bases and 2 bases, there was a span of 10 bases. The germline CDR1 and CDR2 sequences are SGHVS and FNYEAQ. This CDR3 has 15 residues. Patients at the Seattle site were enrolled during active infection and followed longitudinally. Authors' processing steps: Researchers report that nucleated cell counts were estimated from reference gene primer amplification. The method was immunoSEQ multiplex PCR; TCRdb's version includes in-frame clones alone and lacks a portion of them. That table is the source of V, J and clone size, and D and trimming were worked out from the DNA. This repertoire shows 300,000 to 400,000 clones, about nine tenths found once; its top ten account for approximately 9.4%.

Sequencing used peripheral blood. The chain joins TRBV7-6 to TRBJ2-1, with D perhaps TRBD1 (6 bases). The TCR sequence derives from a man in his thirties or forties with COVID-19, enrolled during active disease. As DNA, the CDR3 is TGTGCCAGCAGCTTACCTCCAGGGGCCTACAATGAGCAGTTCTTC. Protein sequence: CASSLPPGAYNEQFF.